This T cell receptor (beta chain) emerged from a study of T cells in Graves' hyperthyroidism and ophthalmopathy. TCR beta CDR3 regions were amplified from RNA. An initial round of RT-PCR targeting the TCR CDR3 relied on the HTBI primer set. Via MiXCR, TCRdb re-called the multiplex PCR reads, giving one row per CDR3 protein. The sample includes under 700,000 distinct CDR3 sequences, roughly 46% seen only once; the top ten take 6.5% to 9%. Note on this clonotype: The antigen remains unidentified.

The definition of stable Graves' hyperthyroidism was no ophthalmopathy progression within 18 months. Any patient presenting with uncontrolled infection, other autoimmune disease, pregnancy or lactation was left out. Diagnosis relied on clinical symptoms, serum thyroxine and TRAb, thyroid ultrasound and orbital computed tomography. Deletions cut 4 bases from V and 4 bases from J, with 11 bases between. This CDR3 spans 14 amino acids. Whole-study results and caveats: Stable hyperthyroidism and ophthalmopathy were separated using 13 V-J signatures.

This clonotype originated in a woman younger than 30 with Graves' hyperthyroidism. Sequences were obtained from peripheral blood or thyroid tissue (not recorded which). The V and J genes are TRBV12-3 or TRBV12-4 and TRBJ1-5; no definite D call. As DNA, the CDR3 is TGTGCCAGCAGTTCCCGCACTCGGAATCAGCCCCAGCATTTT. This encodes CASSSRTRNQPQHF.